The text below deals with one T cell receptor (beta chain). Its specificity is not known. These data are taken from a study of cytomegalovirus exposure and HLA in healthy donors. Amplification used 60 Vbeta primers and 13 Jbeta primers. Assay: immunoSEQ multiplex PCR; the TCRdb copy retains only in-frame clones and omits some. This sample has under 200,000 clones, with 65% to 85% found just once. Study-wide results and limits: Later analysis identified a missense DCLRE1C variant that was linked to TCR beta V- and J-gene trimming.

Germline V gene data show CDR1 as LNHDA and CDR2 as SQIVND (reference sequence). The CDR3 is made up of 12 amino acids. Trimming left V 8 bases short and J 4 bases short, with 11 bases between. Sequenced sample: PBMCs. The receptor was isolated from a woman between 45 and 65 years old in good health and CMV-seropositive. V and J are TRBV19 and TRBJ1-2; D gene ambiguous. The CDR3 region is CASSNRGYGYTF. The CDR3, as DNA: TGTGCCAGTTCTAACCGGGGCTATGGCTACACCTTC.